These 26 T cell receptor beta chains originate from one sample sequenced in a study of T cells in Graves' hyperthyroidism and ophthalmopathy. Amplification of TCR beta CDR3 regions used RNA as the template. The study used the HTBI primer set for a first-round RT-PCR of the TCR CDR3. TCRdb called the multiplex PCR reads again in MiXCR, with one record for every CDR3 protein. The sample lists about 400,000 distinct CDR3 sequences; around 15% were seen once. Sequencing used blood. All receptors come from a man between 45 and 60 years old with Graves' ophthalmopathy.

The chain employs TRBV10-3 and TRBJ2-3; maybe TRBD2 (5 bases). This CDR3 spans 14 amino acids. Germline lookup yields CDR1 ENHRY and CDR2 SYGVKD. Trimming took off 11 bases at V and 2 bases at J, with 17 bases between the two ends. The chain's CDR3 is CAATRARDTDTQYF. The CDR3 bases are TGTGCCGCCACGAGGGCTAGGGACACAGATACGCAGTATTTT.

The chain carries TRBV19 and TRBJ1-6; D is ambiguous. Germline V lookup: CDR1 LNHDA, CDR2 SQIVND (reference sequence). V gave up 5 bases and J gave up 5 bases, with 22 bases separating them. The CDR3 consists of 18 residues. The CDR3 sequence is CASSPFQPQPNDNSPLHF. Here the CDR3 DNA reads TGTGCCAGTAGTCCCTTCCAACCTCAACCGAACGATAATTCACCCCTCCACTTT.

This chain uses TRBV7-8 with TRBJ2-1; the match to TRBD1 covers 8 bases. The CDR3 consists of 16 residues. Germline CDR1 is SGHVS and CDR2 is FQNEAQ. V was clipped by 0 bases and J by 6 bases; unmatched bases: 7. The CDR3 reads CASSLARTGFRNEQFF. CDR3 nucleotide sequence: TGTGCCAGCAGCTTAGCACGGACAGGGTTTCGCAATGAGCAGTTCTTC.

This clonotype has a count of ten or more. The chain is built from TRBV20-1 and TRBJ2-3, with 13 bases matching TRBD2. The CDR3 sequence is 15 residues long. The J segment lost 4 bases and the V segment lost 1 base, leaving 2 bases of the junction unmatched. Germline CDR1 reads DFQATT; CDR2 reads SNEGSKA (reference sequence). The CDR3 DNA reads TGCAGTGCTAGAGTGACTAGCGGGAGGCCAGATACGCAGTATTTT. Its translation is CSARVTSGRPDTQYF.

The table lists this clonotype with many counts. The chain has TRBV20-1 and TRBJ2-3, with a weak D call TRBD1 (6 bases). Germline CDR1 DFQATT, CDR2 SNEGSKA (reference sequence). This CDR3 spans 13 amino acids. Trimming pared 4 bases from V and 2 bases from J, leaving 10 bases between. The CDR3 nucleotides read TGCAGTGCTATTAGGACAGACACAGATACGCAGTATTTT. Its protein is CSAIRTDTDTQYF.

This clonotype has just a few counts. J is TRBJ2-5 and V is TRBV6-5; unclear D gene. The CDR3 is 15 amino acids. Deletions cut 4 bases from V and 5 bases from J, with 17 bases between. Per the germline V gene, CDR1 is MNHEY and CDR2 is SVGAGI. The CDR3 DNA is TGTGCCAGCAGTTCCTCGTCCCTCCGAGTGGAGACCCAGTACTTC. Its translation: CASSSSSLRVETQYF.

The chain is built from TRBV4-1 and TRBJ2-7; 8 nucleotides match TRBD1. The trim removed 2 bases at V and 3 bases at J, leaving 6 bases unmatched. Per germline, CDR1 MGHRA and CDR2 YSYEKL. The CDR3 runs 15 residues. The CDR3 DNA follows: TGCGCCAGCAGCCAATTTACAGGGGGGTTCTACGAGCAGTACTTC. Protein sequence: CASSQFTGGFYEQYF.

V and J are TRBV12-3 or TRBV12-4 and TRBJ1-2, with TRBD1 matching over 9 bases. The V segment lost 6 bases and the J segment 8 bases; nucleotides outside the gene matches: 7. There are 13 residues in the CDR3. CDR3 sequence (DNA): TGTGCCAGCAGCGAACAGGGGGCGGGCGGCTACACCTTC. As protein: CASSEQGAGGYTF.

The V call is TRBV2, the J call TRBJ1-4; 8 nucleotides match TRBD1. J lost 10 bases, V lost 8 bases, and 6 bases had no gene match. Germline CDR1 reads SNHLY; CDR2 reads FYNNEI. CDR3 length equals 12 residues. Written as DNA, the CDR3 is TGTGCCAGCGTCGGACAGGGAGGAAAACTGTTTTTT. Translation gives CASVGQGGKLFF.

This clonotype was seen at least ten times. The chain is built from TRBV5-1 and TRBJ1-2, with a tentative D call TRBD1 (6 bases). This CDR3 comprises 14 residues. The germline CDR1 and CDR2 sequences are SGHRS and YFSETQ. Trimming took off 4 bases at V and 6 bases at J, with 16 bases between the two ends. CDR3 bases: TGCGCCAGCAGCATCCTCGGGACACTCGATGGCTACACCTTC. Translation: CASSILGTLDGYTF.

The CDR3 bases are TGTGCCAGCAGCCGGGGACAGACGAATTCACCCCTCCACTTT. Encoded protein: CASSRGQTNSPLHF. The gene calls are TRBV12-3 or TRBV12-4 and TRBJ1-6, with TRBD1 identical over 7 bases. J lost 7 bases, V lost 6 bases, and 6 bases had no gene match. The CDR3 is made up of 14 amino acids.

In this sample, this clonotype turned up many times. In nucleotides, the CDR3 is TGCGCCAGCAGCGTCCGGGACCCTAACAATGAGCAGTTCTTC. Protein product: CASSVRDPNNEQFF. This chain uses TRBV5-1 with TRBJ2-1; D might be TRBD1 or TRBD2, each matching 5 bases. V was cut by 4 bases and J by 5 bases, with 13 bases left in between. Germline assignment: CDR1 SGHRS and CDR2 YFSETQ. This CDR3 region has 14 residues.

CDR3 nucleotide sequence: TGTGCCAGCCGAAGAATGACAGGGTCGGCCGGGGAGCTGTTTTTT. Translation: CASRRMTGSAGELFF. The chain links TRBV28 to TRBJ2-2; TRBD1 matches 7 bases. Per the germline V gene, CDR1 is MDHEN and CDR2 is SYDVKM. Unmatched junction bases numbered 12, after V lost 8 bases and J lost 6 bases. This CDR3 is 15 amino acids long.

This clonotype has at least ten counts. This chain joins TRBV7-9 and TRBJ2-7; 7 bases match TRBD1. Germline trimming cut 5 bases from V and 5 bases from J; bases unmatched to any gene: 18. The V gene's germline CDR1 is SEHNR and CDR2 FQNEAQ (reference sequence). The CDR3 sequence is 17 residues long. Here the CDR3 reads CASSPGQFRVLPDEQYF. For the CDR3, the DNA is TGTGCCAGCAGCCCGGGACAGTTCCGGGTCCTCCCCGACGAGCAGTACTTC.

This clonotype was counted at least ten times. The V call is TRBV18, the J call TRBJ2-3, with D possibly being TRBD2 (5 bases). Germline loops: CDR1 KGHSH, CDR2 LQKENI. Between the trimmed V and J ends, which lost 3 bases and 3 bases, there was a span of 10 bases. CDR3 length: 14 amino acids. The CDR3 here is CASSPSSKTDTQYF. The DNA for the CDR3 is TGTGCCAGCTCACCTTCTAGCAAAACAGATACGCAGTATTTT.

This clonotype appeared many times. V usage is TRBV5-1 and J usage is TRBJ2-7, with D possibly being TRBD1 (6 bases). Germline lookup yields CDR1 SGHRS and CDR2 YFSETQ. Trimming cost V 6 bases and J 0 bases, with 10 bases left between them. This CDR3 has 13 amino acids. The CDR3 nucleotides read TGCGCCAGCACCTGGGACAACTCCTACGAGCAGTACTTC. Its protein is CASTWDNSYEQYF.

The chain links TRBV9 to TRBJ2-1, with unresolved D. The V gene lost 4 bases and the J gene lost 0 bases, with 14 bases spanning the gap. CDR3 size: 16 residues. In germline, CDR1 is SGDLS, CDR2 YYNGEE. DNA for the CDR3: TGTGCCAGCAGCCTCACGGCATCGAGCTCCTACAATGAGCAGTTCTTC. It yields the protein CASSLTASSSYNEQFF.

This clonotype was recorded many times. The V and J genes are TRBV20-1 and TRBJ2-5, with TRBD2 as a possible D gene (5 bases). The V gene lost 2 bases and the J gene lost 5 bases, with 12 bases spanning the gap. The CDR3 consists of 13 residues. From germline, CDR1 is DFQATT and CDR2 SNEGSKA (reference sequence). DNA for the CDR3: TGCAGTGCTAGACGGGTCGGGGAGGAGACCCAGTACTTC. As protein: CSARRVGEETQYF.

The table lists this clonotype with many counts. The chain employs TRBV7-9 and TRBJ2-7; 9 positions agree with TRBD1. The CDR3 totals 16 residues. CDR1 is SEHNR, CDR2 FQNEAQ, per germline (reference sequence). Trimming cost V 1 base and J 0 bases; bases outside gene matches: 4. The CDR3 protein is CASSLEGQGFSYEQYF. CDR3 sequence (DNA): TGTGCCAGCAGCTTAGAGGGACAGGGTTTCTCCTACGAGCAGTACTTC.

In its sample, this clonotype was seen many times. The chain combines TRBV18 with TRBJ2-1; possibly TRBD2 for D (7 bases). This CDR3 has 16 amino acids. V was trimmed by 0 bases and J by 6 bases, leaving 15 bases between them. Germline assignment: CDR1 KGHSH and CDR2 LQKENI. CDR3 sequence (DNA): TGTGCCAGCTCACCACCGGGCCGGGGAGGGGGCAATGAGCAGTTCTTC. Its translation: CASSPPGRGGGNEQFF.

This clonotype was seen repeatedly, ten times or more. Written as DNA, the CDR3 is TGTGCCTGTGGAGCCGGGACAGAGTATAATGAGCAGTTCTTC. Protein product: CACGAGTEYNEQFF. The V gene is TRBV30, the J gene TRBJ2-1; 7 nucleotides align to TRBD1. Germline-derived CDR1 and CDR2 are GTSNPN and SVGIG (reference sequence). CDR3 length: 14 amino acids. The junction had 12 bases not matched to a gene; V was cut back by 6 bases and J by 7 bases.

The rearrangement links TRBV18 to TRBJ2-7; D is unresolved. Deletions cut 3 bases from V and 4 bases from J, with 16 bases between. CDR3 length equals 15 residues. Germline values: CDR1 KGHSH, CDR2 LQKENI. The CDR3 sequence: CASSPSPQASYEQYF. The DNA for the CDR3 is TGTGCCAGCTCACCTAGCCCCCAAGCCTCGTACGAGCAGTACTTC.

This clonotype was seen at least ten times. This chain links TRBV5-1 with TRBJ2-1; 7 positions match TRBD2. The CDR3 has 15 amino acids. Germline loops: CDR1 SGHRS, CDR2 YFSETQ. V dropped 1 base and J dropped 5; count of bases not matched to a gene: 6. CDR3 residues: CASSLIGGKNNEQFF. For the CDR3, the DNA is TGCGCCAGCAGCTTGATCGGGGGGAAAAACAATGAGCAGTTCTTC.

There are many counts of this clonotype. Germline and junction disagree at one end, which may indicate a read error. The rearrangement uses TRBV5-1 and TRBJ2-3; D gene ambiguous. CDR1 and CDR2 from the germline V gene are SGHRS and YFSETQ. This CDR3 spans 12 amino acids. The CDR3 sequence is CASSSDTDTQYF. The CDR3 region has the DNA TGTGCCAGCAGCTCAGACACAGATACGCAGTATTTT.

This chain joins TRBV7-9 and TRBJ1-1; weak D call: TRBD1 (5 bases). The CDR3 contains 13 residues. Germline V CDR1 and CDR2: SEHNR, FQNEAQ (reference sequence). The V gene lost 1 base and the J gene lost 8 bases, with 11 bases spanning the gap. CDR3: CASSLEGAREAFF. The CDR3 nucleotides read TGTGCCAGCAGCTTAGAAGGGGCACGGGAAGCTTTCTTT.

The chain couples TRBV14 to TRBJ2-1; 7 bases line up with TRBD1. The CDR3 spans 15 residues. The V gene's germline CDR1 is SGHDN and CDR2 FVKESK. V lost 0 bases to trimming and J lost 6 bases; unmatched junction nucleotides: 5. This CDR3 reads CASSQDRTGSNEQFF. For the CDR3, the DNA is TGTGCCAGCAGCCAAGATCGGACAGGTTCCAATGAGCAGTTCTTC.